The 19 T cell receptor beta chains reported below all come from one sample, sequenced in a study of cytomegalovirus exposure and HLA in healthy donors. PCR used 60 Vbeta primers and 13 Jbeta primers. Repertoires were generated with immunoSEQ multiplex PCR, while TCRdb's copy carries only in-frame clones and drops some. The table records under 200,000 clones, 60% to 80% of them present only once. Sequencing used PBMCs. These receptors were collected from a man aged 50-60 years in good health and CMV-seropositive.

This chain joins TRBV9 and TRBJ2-1; TRBD2 matches at 9 bases. The CDR3 extends over 17 amino acids. J was trimmed by 6 bases and V by 0 bases; bases with no gene match: 10. From germline, CDR1 is SGDLS and CDR2 YYNGEE. The CDR3 coding sequence is TGTGCCAGCAGCGTAGGTAAAGCGGGGGGTCTACCCAATGAGCAGTTCTTC. It specifies CASSVGKAGGLPNEQFF. The full variable domain, with the rest looked up from reference TRBV9 and TRBJ2-1, is DSGVTQTPKHLITATGQRVTLRCSPRSGDLSVYWYQQSLDQGLQFLIQYYNGEERAKGNILERFSAQQFPDLHSELNLSSLELGDSALYFCASSVGKAGGLPNEQFFGPGTRLTVL.

This clone occurred once. The chain has TRBV7-2 and TRBJ1-5; D is unresolved. Germline V gene data show CDR1 as SGHTA and CDR2 as FQGNSA. The V gene lost 5 bases and the J gene lost 0 bases, with 5 bases spanning the gap. This CDR3 region has 13 residues. The CDR3 reads CASSINSNQPQHF. The DNA of the CDR3 is TGTGCCAGCAGCATAAATAGCAATCAGCCCCAGCATTTT.

This clone was seen only once. The V gene is TRBV2, the J gene TRBJ2-1, with 10 positions matching TRBD2. J gave up 3 bases and V 5 bases, and 7 bases lay outside the gene matches. CDR1 is SNHLY and CDR2 is FYNNEI in the germline V gene. The CDR3 loop spans 16 amino acids. CDR3 coding DNA: TGTGCCAGCAGTCCCTTAGCGGGGGGTCTCTACAATGAGCAGTTCTTC. This gives the protein CASSPLAGGLYNEQFF. The whole variable domain, remainder taken from reference TRBV2 and TRBJ2-1, is EPEVTQTPSHQVTQMGQEVILRCVPISNHLYFYWYRQILGQKVEFLVSFYNNEISEKSEIFDDQFSVERPDGSNFTLKIRSTKLEDSAMYFCASSPLAGGLYNEQFFGPGTRLTVL.

With respect to this clone: A junction end diverges from the germline sequence, so it may reflect a read error. The chain has TRBV7-9 and TRBJ1-5; 7 bases align to TRBD1. The germline V gene has CDR1 SEHNR and CDR2 FQNEAQ (reference sequence). CDR3 length: 17 residues. The CDR3 loop reads CSSSLGGDSVGNQPQHF. As DNA, the CDR3 is TGTTCCAGCAGCTTAGGGGGCGACAGCGTGGGCAATCAGCCCCAGCATTTT.

The V gene is TRBV5-1, the J gene TRBJ2-5; D is possibly TRBD1 (6 bases). The J call may not be correct, given that the DNA end is closer to TRBJ2-7. Germline CDR1 is SGHRS and CDR2 is YFSETQ. CDR3 length: 14 residues. CDR3 protein: CASSLRQDPYEQYF. The CDR3 coding sequence is TGCGCCAGCAGCCTTAGACAGGATCCCTACGAGCAGTACTTC.

The V gene is TRBV7-3, the J gene TRBJ2-3; TRBD2 agrees at 7 bases. The length of the CDR3 is 15 residues. Per germline, CDR1 SGHTA and CDR2 FQGTGA. J lost 5 bases, V lost 3 bases, and 8 bases had no gene match. The DNA of the CDR3 is TGTGCCAGCAGCTTGGTGCAGGGCGGGAGAGATACGCAGTATTTT. Translated: CASSLVQGGRDTQYF.

Worth noting for this clone: Additional DNA sequences in this sample encode the identical CDR3. The chain joins TRBV7-7 to TRBJ2-7; TRBD1 agrees at 8 bases. CDR1 and CDR2 from the germline V gene are SSHAT and FNYEAQ (reference sequence). The CDR3 covers 14 residues. CDR3 nucleotides: TGCGCCAGCAGCTCCTATGTAGACAGGGGCGAGCAGTACGTC. Amino acids: CASSSYVDRGEQYV.

This clone was seen a few times. The same CDR3 is also encoded by other DNA sequences in this sample. The chain links TRBV29-1 to TRBJ2-5; D remains ambiguous. The germline V gene encodes CDR1 SQVTM and CDR2 ANQGSEA. V lost 4 bases to trimming and J lost 2 bases, with 8 bases between them. The CDR3 is made up of 12 amino acids. Here the CDR3 reads CSVVGGQETQYF. The CDR3 nucleotides read TGCAGCGTTGTTGGCGGTCAAGAGACCCAGTACTTC.

This clone appeared many times. V is TRBV2 and J is TRBJ2-7; TRBD2 is a possible D gene (7 bases). V lost 1 base and J lost 7, with 17 bases in between. The CDR3 runs to 15 residues. CDR1 SNHLY and CDR2 FYNNEI come from the germline V gene. The CDR3 DNA reads as TGTGCCAGCAGTGAAGAGGCGGGGGCCCCGCGGGAGCAGTACGTC. Protein: CASSEEAGAPREQYV.

The chain employs TRBV9 and TRBJ2-7; 7 bases are shared with TRBD1. The germline CDR1 and CDR2 sequences are SGDLS and YYNGEE. V gave up 3 bases and J gave up 6 bases; unmatched junction bases: 3. This CDR3 contains 12 residues. The CDR3 spells CASSATGTEQYF. Here the CDR3 DNA reads TGTGCCAGCAGCGCGACAGGGACCGAGCAGTACTTC.

V is TRBV27 and J is TRBJ2-4; D is ambiguous. The CDR3 length is 14 residues. The germline V gene encodes CDR1 MNHEY and CDR2 SMNVEV (reference sequence). V lost 1 base and J lost 1, with 5 bases in between. The CDR3, as DNA: TGTGCCAGCAGTTTATACGGGGCCAAAAACATTCAGTACTTC. Its protein is CASSLYGAKNIQYF.

This clone appeared a single time. This chain uses TRBV29-1 with TRBJ2-3; TRBD1 matches at 8 bases. The CDR3 totals 16 residues. With V trimmed by 2 bases and J by 3 bases, 10 bases remained unmatched. From germline, CDR1 is SQVTM and CDR2 ANQGSEA. The CDR3 protein is CSVERSWTGSTDTQYF. CDR3 DNA sequence: TGCAGCGTTGAACGGTCCTGGACAGGGTCGACAGATACGCAGTATTTT.

The chain has TRBV6-1 and TRBJ1-5, with a possible D match to TRBD1 (6 bases). There are 16 residues in the CDR3. The V end lost 3 bases, the J end lost 1 base, and 13 bases lay between the germline ends. The germline CDR1 and CDR2 sequences are MNHNS and SASEGT. CDR3 region: CASSDTGKGSNQPQHF. DNA of the CDR3: TGTGCCAGCAGTGATACAGGGAAGGGCAGCAATCAGCCCCAGCATTTT.

This sequence joins TRBV7-3 and TRBJ1-5; possible D gene TRBD1, 6 bases. The germline CDR1 and CDR2 sequences are SGHTA and FQGTGA. The CDR3 totals 14 residues. V was trimmed by 9 bases and J by 4 bases, leaving 16 bases between them. CDR3 bases: TGTGCCAGTTGGCAGGGGAGAAATAATCAGCCCCAGCATTTT. Its protein product is CASWQGRNNQPQHF.

CDR3 region: CASSNVVSGFGAFF. As DNA, the CDR3 is TGTGCCAGTAGTAATGTGGTGTCGGGTTTCGGAGCTTTCTTT. The chain has TRBV19 and TRBJ1-1; no clear D. The CDR3 totals 14 residues. V lost 4 bases and J 10 bases, leaving 19 bases between the germline ends. Germline values: CDR1 LNHDA, CDR2 SQIVND (reference sequence).

Only one count was recorded for this clone. The CDR3 spells CASRSSGANVLTF. The CDR3 DNA reads TGTGCCAGCAGGAGTTCTGGGGCCAACGTCCTGACTTTC. This rearrangement joins TRBV7-2 to TRBJ2-6; no reliable D call. CDR3 size: 13 residues. Germline loops: CDR1 SGHTA, CDR2 FQGNSA. Trimming stripped 6 bases from V and 1 base from J, with 4 bases between.

The rearrangement joins TRBV29-1 to TRBJ2-1; 7 bases align to TRBD1. Germline lookup yields CDR1 SQVTM and CDR2 ANQGSEA. The CDR3 length is 16 residues. J gave up 12 bases and V 6 bases, and 23 bases lay outside the gene matches. In nucleotides, the CDR3 is TGCAGCGTGCAAAAATCCGGGGACAGTGCTCAACAGGGGCAGTTCTTC. Its protein is CSVQKSGDSAQQGQFF.

This chain connects TRBV7-8 to TRBJ2-2, with 7 bases that match TRBD1. V trimming: 1 base; J trimming: 4 bases; junction bases outside the gene matches: 6. Germline CDR1 and CDR2: SGHVS and FQNEAQ. This CDR3 has 16 amino acids. The CDR3 loop is CASSLGQGPSTGELFF. Here the CDR3 DNA reads TGTGCCAGCAGCTTAGGACAGGGTCCGAGCACCGGGGAGCTGTTTTTT. The variable domain in full, completed from reference TRBV7-8 and TRBJ2-2, reads GAGVSQSPRYKVAKRGQDVALRCDPISGHVSLFWYQQALGQGPEFLTYFQNEAQLDKSGLPSDRFFAERPEGSVSTLKIQRTQQEDSAVYLCASSLGQGPSTGELFFGEGSRLTVL.

The count of this clone is one. The rearrangement links TRBV6-1 to TRBJ2-2, with a weak D call TRBD2 (6 bases). The CDR3 has 15 residues. Germline V gene data show CDR1 as MNHNS and CDR2 as SASEGT. Between the trimmed V and J ends, which lost 7 bases and 7 bases, there was a span of 19 bases. The CDR3 sequence: CASIPARRGIGELFF. CDR3 DNA: TGTGCCAGCATCCCCGCACGACGGGGGATCGGGGAGCTGTTTTTT.